This T cell receptor beta chain is from a study of Graves' ophthalmopathy and Graves' hyperthyroidism. TCR beta CDR3 regions were amplified from RNA transcripts. The workflow started with a first-round RT-PCR run with HTBI primers and then moved on to a second-round multiplex PCR. TCRdb reprocessed the multiplex PCR reads via MiXCR and lists one record per CDR3 protein. The sample contains fewer than 350,000 distinct CDR3 sequences, about 17% of which appear only once. It was from roughly 10 ml of fresh peripheral blood that the PBMCs came. This clonotype came up many times. Its target is not known. General study points: An 81.08% specificity and roughly 90% sensitivity were achieved by a 13-signature model that separated ophthalmopathy from stable hyperthyroidism.

CDR1 is SEHNR and CDR2 is FQNEAQ in the germline V gene (reference sequence). The CDR3 loop spans 13 amino acids. The trim removed 6 bases at V and 4 bases at J, leaving 4 bases unmatched. The source of this sequence is an adult man with Graves' ophthalmopathy. The V and J genes are TRBV7-9 and TRBJ1-1; 8 positions match TRBD1. The sequenced material came from peripheral blood. The CDR3 DNA is TGTGCCAGCAGTCCGGACAGGGTCACTGAAGCTTTCTTT. Encoded protein: CASSPDRVTEAFF.